One sample yielded the 2 T cell receptor beta chains listed below, sequenced in a study of blood T cell repertoires in COVID-19. TCRdb's table, derived via immunoSEQ multiplex PCR, lists solely in-frame clones and lacks some. Here the sample spans about 110,000 clones, 75% to 90% being singletons. Sequencing input: peripheral blood. The origin of the receptors is a woman aged 45-60 years with acute or convalescent COVID-19.

V and J are TRBV20-1 and TRBJ1-1; D is undetermined. V was shortened by 3 bases and J by 3 bases, with 17 bases between the two germline ends. Germline CDR1 reads DFQATT; CDR2 reads SNEGSKA (reference sequence). The CDR3 covers 15 residues. The CDR3: CSASLPLQADTEAFF. CDR3 DNA sequence: TGCAGTGCTAGTCTTCCCCTCCAGGCTGACACTGAAGCTTTCTTT.

The chain employs TRBV4-3 and TRBJ2-2, with 10 bases aligning to TRBD2. Germline trimming cut 1 base from V and 3 bases from J; bases unmatched to any gene: 14. The CDR3 spans 20 residues. Germline V lookup: CDR1 LGHNA, CDR2 YSLEER. The CDR3 sequence: CASSQVGVSGRSLYTGELFF. The DNA of the CDR3 is TGCGCCAGCAGCCAAGTTGGCGTTAGCGGGAGGAGTCTGTACACCGGGGAGCTGTTTTTT.